These 18 T cell receptor beta chains were sequenced from one sample in a study of T cells after yellow fever vaccination. TCRdb itself ran the 5' RACE reads through MiXCR, one entry per CDR3 protein. The profile shows some 560,000 distinct CDR3 sequences, under 25% of them singletons. The sample here was PBMCs, taken 15 days after the yellow fever booster vaccination. These receptors were taken from a young man who received the YFV17D yellow fever vaccine.

A few counts support this clonotype. The chain uses TRBV20-1 and TRBJ2-3; 9 positions match TRBD2. Germline CDR1 and CDR2: DFQATT and SNEGSKA (reference sequence). The J segment lost 2 bases and the V segment lost 3 bases, leaving 3 bases of the junction unmatched. The CDR3 contains 14 residues. The CDR3 DNA reads as TGCAGTGCTAGGAAGCGGGAGGACACAGATACGCAGTATTTT. Amino acid sequence: CSARKREDTDTQYF.

The chain couples TRBV7-2 to TRBJ2-5; maybe TRBD1 (5 bases). Germline assignment: CDR1 SGHTA and CDR2 FQGNSA. The CDR3 totals 13 residues. The germline V and J ends were trimmed by 5 bases and 5 bases, with 12 bases remaining between them. In DNA, the CDR3 is TGTGCCAGCAGCAAGCCGTCAGGGGAGACCCAGTACTTC. Translating it yields CASSKPSGETQYF.

This clonotype was picked up a small number of times. The chain links TRBV27 to TRBJ2-6; D remains ambiguous. The CDR3 loop spans 15 amino acids. Trimming cost V 0 bases and J 3 bases, with 6 bases left between them. In germline, CDR1 is MNHEY, CDR2 SMNVEV (reference sequence). CDR3 amino acids: CASSLSPSGANVLTF. The CDR3, as DNA: TGTGCCAGCAGTTTATCTCCTAGTGGGGCCAACGTCCTGACTTTC.

This clonotype was found a few times. This chain uses TRBV2 with TRBJ1-6; D unclear. V was cut by 4 bases and J by 4 bases, with 14 bases left in between. CDR1 and CDR2 from the germline V gene are SNHLY and FYNNEI. CDR3 length: 16 amino acids. CDR3 DNA sequence: TGTGCCAGCAGTGCTGCCGCAGGTTATTATAATTCACCCCTCCACTTT. It yields the protein CASSAAAGYYNSPLHF.

This clonotype has just a few counts. The rearrangement links TRBV20-1 to TRBJ2-1; D is uncertain. CDR3 length: 16 residues. Trimming removed 0 bases from V and 0 bases from J, with 12 bases in between. Germline V gene data show CDR1 as DFQATT and CDR2 as SNEGSKA (reference sequence). CDR3 residues: CSARDSTGYSYNEQFF. CDR3 nucleotides: TGCAGTGCTAGAGACTCGACTGGGTACTCCTACAATGAGCAGTTCTTC.

This clonotype was seen a few times. V is TRBV6-2 or TRBV6-3 and J is TRBJ2-3, with D hard to call. CDR1 and CDR2 (germline): MNHEY, SVGEGT. The CDR3 is 16 amino acids. V lost 2 bases to trimming and J lost 6 bases, with 18 bases between them. The CDR3 sequence: CASSYDARRLWDTQYF. The CDR3 coding sequence is TGTGCCAGCAGTTACGATGCGAGACGGCTGTGGGATACGCAGTATTTT.

CDR3: CASSFELAGGRYEQYF. The DNA of the CDR3 is TGCGCCAGCAGCTTTGAGCTAGCGGGAGGGCGGTACGAGCAGTACTTC. The chain carries TRBV5-1 and TRBJ2-7; 12 bases are a match to TRBD2. This CDR3 has 16 residues. V lost 2 bases and J lost 4; bases outside the gene matches: 7. CDR1 is SGHRS and CDR2 is YFSETQ in the germline V gene.

This chain joins TRBV11-2 and TRBJ2-7; no reliable D call. The V gene lost 1 base and the J gene lost 7 bases, with 5 bases spanning the gap. CDR1 SGHAT and CDR2 FQNNGV come from the germline V gene. CDR3 length: 11 amino acids. The CDR3 loop is CASSLVFEQYF. DNA of the CDR3: TGTGCCAGCAGCTTAGTCTTTGAGCAGTACTTC.

The J gene is TRBJ2-3, the V gene TRBV7-9, with TRBD1 matching 9 bases. This CDR3 contains 15 residues. The V gene's germline CDR1 is SEHNR and CDR2 FQNEAQ (reference sequence). J was trimmed by 3 bases and V by 5 bases; bases with no gene match: 6. The CDR3 sequence is CASSDPGQGTDTQYF. CDR3 DNA sequence: TGTGCCAGCAGCGACCCGGGACAGGGTACAGATACGCAGTATTTT.

CDR3: CASSFGHSSYEQYF. Written as DNA, the CDR3 is TGTGCCAGCAGCTTCGGCCACAGCTCCTACGAGCAGTACTTC. The chain has TRBV7-2 and TRBJ2-7; D is undetermined. The CDR3 spans 14 residues. Trimming cost V 3 bases and J 0 bases, with 9 bases left between them. The germline gives CDR1 SGHTA, CDR2 FQGNSA.

This clonotype was seen repeatedly, ten times or more. The rearrangement joins TRBV7-2 to TRBJ2-7; D is unclear. CDR3 length equals 15 residues. Germline lookup yields CDR1 SGHTA and CDR2 FQGNSA. Trimming cost V 1 base and J 1 base, with 11 bases left between them. CDR3 nucleotide sequence: TGTGCCAGCAGCTTAGAAGGGAAATCGTCCTACGAGCAGTACTTC. This gives the protein CASSLEGKSSYEQYF.

This clonotype was found a few times. The chain employs TRBV24-1 and TRBJ2-1; 13 nucleotides match TRBD2. V lost 10 bases and J lost 7; bases outside the gene matches: 3. CDR3 length: 13 amino acids. Germline lookup yields CDR1 KGHDR and CDR2 SFDVKD. CDR3 in DNA: TGTGCCACAGGACTAGCGGGAGAAAATGAGCAGTTCTTC. Protein product: CATGLAGENEQFF.

This clonotype was observed a handful of times. This chain joins TRBV20-1 and TRBJ2-7; 9 bases line up with TRBD2. Germline CDR1 is DFQATT and CDR2 is SNEGSKA (reference sequence). The V and J ends lost 0 bases and 7 bases, in that order; junction bases with no gene match: 10. The CDR3 has 15 residues. This chain's CDR3 is CSARDPAGGNGEQYF. The CDR3 coding sequence is TGCAGTGCTAGAGACCCGGCGGGAGGGAATGGTGAGCAGTACTTC.

The chain combines TRBV5-1 with TRBJ2-5; TRBD1 aligns across 8 bases. Germline V gene lookup returns CDR1 SGHRS and CDR2 YFSETQ. V shed 3 bases and J 5 bases; nucleotides not matched to a gene: 3. The CDR3 is 13 amino acids. The chain's CDR3 is CASSSTGDETQYF. The CDR3 DNA sequence: TGCGCCAGCAGCTCGACAGGGGACGAGACCCAGTACTTC.

This chain joins TRBV7-7 and TRBJ2-3; TRBD2 aligns across 7 bases. Trimming cost V 5 bases and J 4 bases; bases outside gene matches: 6. In germline, CDR1 is SSHAT, CDR2 FNYEAQ (reference sequence). The CDR3 covers 14 residues. The CDR3 loop is CASSPGLGADTQYF. The CDR3 nucleotides are TGTGCCAGCAGCCCTGGACTAGGCGCAGATACGCAGTATTTT.

The gene calls are TRBV6-1 and TRBJ2-3, with 7 bases identical to TRBD2. The CDR3 extends over 16 amino acids. Germline CDR1 is MNHNS and CDR2 is SASEGT. The junction had 12 bases not matched to a gene; V was cut back by 6 bases and J by 3 bases. CDR3: CASSDPAGLGTDTQYF. CDR3 in DNA: TGTGCCAGCAGCGATCCAGCGGGATTGGGTACAGATACGCAGTATTTT.

This clonotype was counted many times. The chain joins TRBV7-8 to TRBJ2-2, with TRBD1 identical over 7 bases. Trimming removed 3 bases from V and 2 bases from J; junction bases left unmatched: 9. The germline gives CDR1 SGHVS, CDR2 FQNEAQ. This CDR3 region has 17 residues. The CDR3 DNA is TGTGCCAGCAGCTTCCGGGACAGACCCTTAAACACCGGGGAGCTGTTTTTT. As protein: CASSFRDRPLNTGELFF. Combining the CDR3 with reference TRBV7-8 and TRBJ2-2 gives the whole variable domain GAGVSQSPRYKVAKRGQDVALRCDPISGHVSLFWYQQALGQGPEFLTYFQNEAQLDKSGLPSDRFFAERPEGSVSTLKIQRTQQEDSAVYLCASSFRDRPLNTGELFFGEGSRLTVL.

The chain couples TRBV12-3 or TRBV12-4 to TRBJ2-2; the D gene could be TRBD1 or TRBD2 (5 bases each). The CDR3 is 13 residues long. Trimming removed 4 bases from V and 6 bases from J, with 9 bases in between. CDR3 coding DNA: TGTGCCAGCAGTTCATCGGGGCCCGGGGAGCTGTTTTTT. The encoded protein is CASSSSGPGELFF.